The 23 T cell receptor beta chains in this list originate from one sample, sequenced in a study of T cell repertoires in cytomegalovirus infection. In TCRdb, the reads were re-called with MiXCR into one record per CDR3 protein. The repertoire holds about 680,000 distinct CDR3 sequences, with 20% to 30% as singletons. The source material was CD8+ T cells from PBMCs. The receptors originated from a human donor in good health (CMV status not recorded). Some clones in this sample may be carry-over from other donors' samples.

This clonotype has ten or more counts. The V call is TRBV25-1, the J call TRBJ2-1; D gene unclear. The CDR3 runs 13 residues. V shed 3 bases and J shed 5 bases, with 8 bases lying between them. CDR1 is MGHDK, CDR2 SYGVNS, per germline. CDR3 region: CASSDGFHNEQFF. The DNA for the CDR3 is TGTGCCAGCAGTGACGGTTTCCACAATGAGCAGTTCTTC.

This clonotype was counted between two and nine times. V and J are TRBV29-1 and TRBJ1-2, with 7 bases that match TRBD1. The germline CDR1 and CDR2 sequences are SQVTM and ANQGSEA. CDR3 length: 13 amino acids. The V gene end was trimmed by 7 bases and the J gene end by 5 bases; junction bases not matched to a gene: 10. The CDR3 sequence: CSAGGTAGYGYTF. In nucleotides, the CDR3 is TGCAGCGCTGGAGGGACAGCCGGATATGGCTACACCTTC.

The table lists this clonotype with a few counts. The chain is built from TRBV4-2 and TRBJ1-2; possible D gene TRBD1, 5 bases. This CDR3 is built from 17 residues. CDR1 and CDR2 from the germline V gene are LGHNA and YNFKEQ. Trimming removed 1 base from V and 0 bases from J, with 15 bases in between. CDR3 loop: CASSQVWGDRTNYGYTF. In DNA form, the CDR3 reads TGTGCCAGCAGCCAAGTATGGGGGGACCGAACTAACTATGGCTACACCTTC.

This chain links TRBV7-3 with TRBJ2-7; D might be TRBD1 (5 bases). Trimming took 5 bases from V and 3 from J, leaving 11 bases between them. The germline CDR1 and CDR2 sequences are SGHTA and FQGTGA. This CDR3 region has 13 residues. Written as DNA, the CDR3 is TGTGCCAGCAGCCCAAGACAGATCTACGAGCAGTACGTC. Translation: CASSPRQIYEQYV.

This clonotype was detected ten times or more. The CDR3 loop reads CASSLRPSGPPGNEQFF. The CDR3 DNA follows: TGTGCCAGCAGCTTACGGCCAAGCGGCCCTCCGGGGAATGAGCAGTTCTTC. This chain connects TRBV7-2 to TRBJ2-1, with D possibly matching TRBD2 (5 bases). V dropped 2 bases and J dropped 7 bases, with 21 bases sitting between them. The CDR3 runs 17 residues. Germline CDR1 is SGHTA and CDR2 is FQGNSA.

This clonotype has more than one count but fewer than ten. This chain uses TRBV28 with TRBJ2-1; D is undetermined. Trimming removed 6 bases at V and 9 bases at J, with 12 bases between. Germline CDR1 and CDR2: MDHEN and SYDVKM. The CDR3 sequence is 12 residues long. The CDR3 is CASSWGPAEQFF. Here the CDR3 DNA reads TGTGCCAGCAGCTGGGGTCCGGCTGAGCAGTTCTTC.

This clonotype was counted at least ten times. The gene calls are TRBV11-3 and TRBJ1-1; D unclear. Germline V CDR1 and CDR2: SGHNT, YENEEA. Trimming removed 4 bases from V and 4 bases from J, with 10 bases in between. This CDR3 comprises 13 residues. The DNA for the CDR3 is TGTGCCAGCAGCTCAAGCTTCGGCACTGAAGCTTTCTTT. Its translation: CASSSSFGTEAFF.

This clonotype appeared once. The rearrangement links TRBV7-9 to TRBJ2-7; 9 positions agree with TRBD1. V trimming: 9 bases; J trimming: 2 bases; junction bases outside the gene matches: 11. Germline V CDR1 and CDR2: SEHNR, FQNEAQ (reference sequence). This CDR3 region has 15 residues. The CDR3 here is CASGGQGEIPYEQYF. The CDR3 DNA is TGTGCCAGTGGGGGACAGGGCGAGATTCCCTACGAGCAGTACTTC.

The chain is built from TRBV13 and TRBJ2-2, with TRBD2 matching over 9 bases. Per germline, CDR1 PRHDT and CDR2 FYEKMQ (reference sequence). CDR3 length: 17 residues. With V trimmed by 5 bases and J by 4 bases, 11 bases remained unmatched. For the CDR3, the DNA is TGTGCCAGCAGCCCCCAATCGAGCGGGGGGTCCACCGGGGAGCTGTTTTTT. Its translation: CASSPQSSGGSTGELFF.

In DNA, the CDR3 is TGTGCCAGCAGTCAACCGGGACAGGGAAGCACCGGGGAGCTGTTTTTT. Translated: CASSQPGQGSTGELFF. This rearrangement joins TRBV27 to TRBJ2-2; TRBD1 matches at 9 bases. With 5 bases clipped from V and 4 bases from J, the junction kept 8 bases outside the gene matches. The germline gives CDR1 MNHEY, CDR2 SMNVEV (reference sequence). This CDR3 comprises 16 residues.

This rearrangement joins TRBV7-6 to TRBJ2-6; tentative D call: TRBD1 (6 bases). The CDR3 runs to 18 residues. V gave up 5 bases and J gave up 0 bases, with 17 bases separating them. CDR1 SGHVS and CDR2 FNYEAQ come from the germline V gene. The CDR3 nucleotides read TGTGCCAGCAGCCCCAGGCAGGGGAACAACTCTGGGGCCAACGTCCTGACTTTC. It specifies CASSPRQGNNSGANVLTF.

This clonotype was picked up a small number of times. The chain has TRBV5-4 and TRBJ2-1; a weak D match, TRBD1 (6 bases). CDR1 is SGHNT and CDR2 is YYREEE in the germline V gene (reference sequence). The CDR3 totals 16 residues. The V and J ends lost 3 bases and 0 bases respectively, with 13 bases between them. The CDR3 protein is CASSSFRDTSYNEQFF. The CDR3 nucleotides read TGTGCCAGCAGCTCGTTCCGGGACACCTCCTACAATGAGCAGTTCTTC.

Regarding this clonotype: With a much larger clone just one base away, this may be a read error. This chain connects TRBV7-9 to TRBJ2-1; unclear D gene. Trimming cost V 10 bases and J 3 bases, with 19 bases left between them. Looked up from germline, CDR1 is SEHNR and CDR2 is FQNEAQ (reference sequence). The CDR3 contains 15 residues. The CDR3 bases are TGTGCCAACAGTTCCTGGACGGGTGACTACAATGAGCAGTTCTTC. This gives the protein CANSSWTGDYNEQFF.

In the case of this clonotype: An end of the junction differs from the germline gene, which may be a read error. The chain has TRBV6-5 and TRBJ2-2; 8 bases align to TRBD1. Germline CDR1 MNHEY, CDR2 SVGAGI. The CDR3 loop spans 15 amino acids. This chain's CDR3 is CASRLRDRTTGKLFF. The CDR3 DNA reads as TGTGCCAGCAGACTCCGGGACAGGACCACCGGGAAGCTGTTTTTT.

Of note for this clonotype: This could be a read error, since a much larger clone is one nucleotide away. V gene TRBV7-8 combines with J gene TRBJ1-4, with TRBD1 identical over 8 bases. Germline CDR1 and CDR2: SGHVS and FQNEAQ. This CDR3 is built from 14 residues. After removal of 5 bases from V and 7 bases from J, the junction contained 6 bases not matched to a gene. The CDR3 loop is CASSPWTGLEKLFF. As DNA, the CDR3 is TGTGCCAGCAGCCCTTGGACAGGGCTTGAAAAACTGTTTTTT.

This clonotype was seen a handful of times. The chain links TRBV29-1 to TRBJ2-1; D is possibly TRBD1 (5 bases). Germline V gene data show CDR1 as SQVTM and CDR2 as ANQGSEA. CDR3 length: 14 amino acids. Trimming stripped 0 bases from V and 8 bases from J, with 14 bases between. The DNA for the CDR3 is TGCAGCGTTGAAGAGGCAGGGCAAGACTATGAGCAGTTCTTC. This codes for CSVEEAGQDYEQFF.

This clonotype was detected many times. The rearrangement joins TRBV20-1 to TRBJ1-1; tentatively, D is TRBD1 (5 bases). From germline, CDR1 is DFQATT and CDR2 SNEGSKA (reference sequence). The CDR3 extends over 11 amino acids. CDR3 nucleotides: TGCAGCGCCAGGGAAGGCACTGAAGCTTTCTTT. Translating gives CSAREGTEAFF.

This clonotype has a count of ten or more. The chain carries TRBV6-1 and TRBJ2-2, with D tentatively TRBD1 (5 bases). The V gene's germline CDR1 is MNHNS and CDR2 SASEGT. The CDR3 runs 15 residues. Trimming cost V 10 bases and J 6 bases, with 21 bases left between them. The CDR3 loop is CATWTWVGASGELFF. The CDR3 DNA sequence: TGTGCCACCTGGACATGGGTTGGCGCTTCCGGGGAGCTGTTTTTT.

This clonotype was observed a handful of times. This rearrangement joins TRBV5-1 to TRBJ1-1; TRBD1 matches 11 bases. Germline CDR1 is SGHRS and CDR2 is YFSETQ. The CDR3 is 15 residues long. The junction had 10 bases not matched to a gene; V was cut back by 7 bases and J by 5 bases. The DNA for the CDR3 is TGCGCCAGCGGAGCCCGGGGACAGGGGGTAACTGAAGCTTTCTTT. Translated: CASGARGQGVTEAFF.

The chain carries TRBV28 and TRBJ1-5; D may be TRBD1 (5 bases). Germline values: CDR1 MDHEN, CDR2 SYDVKM. V was pared by 4 bases and J by 7 bases, with 17 bases between. The CDR3 has 15 amino acids. The DNA for the CDR3 is TGTGCCAGCAGTTCGCCGGGACGTCGGGTCCAGCCCCAGCATTTT. Amino acid sequence: CASSSPGRRVQPQHF.

This clonotype was recorded at least ten times. Here the CDR3 reads CASSLRDRNTGELFF. The DNA for the CDR3 is TGTGCCAGCAGCTTACGGGACAGAAACACCGGGGAGCTGTTTTTT. The V gene is TRBV7-9, the J gene TRBJ2-2, with 7 bases identical to TRBD1. The V and J ends lost 2 bases and 2 bases, in that order; junction bases with no gene match: 2. CDR1 and CDR2 (germline): SEHNR, FQNEAQ (reference sequence). The CDR3 has 15 amino acids.

The chain recombines TRBV14 with TRBJ1-2, with a weak D call TRBD1 (5 bases). CDR3 length equals 14 residues. Trimming took 3 bases from V and 6 from J, leaving 14 bases between them. Germline lookup yields CDR1 SGHDN and CDR2 FVKESK. The CDR3 loop is CASSQGPPGHGYTF. In DNA, the CDR3 is TGTGCCAGCAGCCAGGGACCCCCCGGCCATGGCTACACCTTC.

The CDR3 reads CASSTLAGVNEQFF. The CDR3 DNA reads as TGTGCCAGCAGTACGCTAGCGGGGGTGAATGAGCAGTTCTTC. The V gene is TRBV2, the J gene TRBJ2-1; TRBD2 matches at 10 bases. The germline V gene has CDR1 SNHLY and CDR2 FYNNEI. The CDR3 sequence is 14 residues long. Losses at the gene ends were 5 bases for V and 7 bases for J; bases not matched to a gene: 5.